This T cell receptor beta chain was sequenced during a study of radiation and T cells in renal cell carcinoma. About the research overall: Nephrectomy followed 15 Gy stereotactic body radiation by 4 weeks.

General observations from the study: Baseline intratumoral clonotype presence is unknown without pretreatment biopsies.

Germline assignment: CDR1 MDHEN and CDR2 SYDVKM. V dropped 2 bases and J dropped 5; count of bases not matched to a gene: 7. There are 15 residues in the CDR3. Worth noting for this clone: Its antigen is unidentified.

Here immunoSEQ multiplex PCR was the method, and the copy in TCRdb shows in-frame clones only, minus some. The repertoire consists of 130,000 or so clones, with over 65% occurring once and the leading ten covering under 30%. Time point of the sample: baseline pretreatment blood. Indicated treatment: 15 Gy SBRT to primary tumor, nephrectomy 4 weeks later. Radiation-treated patients gave blood at baseline, week 2 and week 4. The patient's renal cell carcinoma had clear cell pathology. The clonotype was recovered from a woman between 50 and 59 years old with renal cell carcinoma. The specimen was blood, collected from a patient whose treatment included radiotherapy and nephrectomy. The V gene is TRBV28, the J gene TRBJ1-1, with 8 bases matching TRBD1. The CDR3 spells CASSLGQGAWTEAFF. Written as DNA, the CDR3 is TGTGCCAGCAGTTTAGGGCAGGGGGCTTGGACTGAAGCTTTCTTT.